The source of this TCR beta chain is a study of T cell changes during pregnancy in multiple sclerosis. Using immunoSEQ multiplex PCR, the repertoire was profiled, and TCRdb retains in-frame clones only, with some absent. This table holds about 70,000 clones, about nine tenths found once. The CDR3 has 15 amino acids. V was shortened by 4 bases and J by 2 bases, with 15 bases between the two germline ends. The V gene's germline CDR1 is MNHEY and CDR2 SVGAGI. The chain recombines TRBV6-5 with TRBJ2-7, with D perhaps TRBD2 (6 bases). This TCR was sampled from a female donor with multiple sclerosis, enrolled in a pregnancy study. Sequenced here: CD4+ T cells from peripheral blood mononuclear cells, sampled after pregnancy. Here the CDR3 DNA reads TGTGCCAGCAGTTCACCGGGGGTCCTTACCTACGAGCAGTACTTC. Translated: CASSSPGVLTYEQYF.